A single sample gave rise to the 30 T cell receptor beta chains below, sequenced in a study of shared clonotypes between healthy human individuals. The repertoire was sequenced with immunoSEQ multiplex PCR; TCRdb's copy has only in-frame clones and lacks some. The sample has hundreds of thousands of clones; just over 75% are singletons. Sequencing input: PBMCs. All receptors derive from a woman between 35 and 50 years old in good health. Some clones in this sample may be carry-over from other donors' samples.

This rearrangement joins TRBV6-1 to TRBJ1-1; 8 bases fit TRBD1. The CDR3 is 14 residues long. J gave up 1 base and V 5 bases, and 3 bases lay outside the gene matches. From germline, CDR1 is MNHNS and CDR2 SASEGT. The CDR3 DNA is TGTGCCAGCAGTTCCGGACAGGGGAACACTGAAGCTTTCTTT. Amino acid sequence: CASSSGQGNTEAFF.

With regard to this clone: At one end the junction does not follow the germline gene, possibly because of a read error. The chain has TRBV6-4 and TRBJ2-5; no definite D call. The DNA end is a closer match to TRBJ2-7, so the J assignment may be wrong. CDR3 size: 15 residues. From germline, CDR1 is MRHNA and CDR2 SNTAGT. The CDR3 region is CASSVADLVSHEQYF. CDR3 nucleotides: TGTGCCAGCAGTGTCGCAGATTTAGTCTCCCACGAGCAGTACTTC.

The chain joins TRBV7-2 to TRBJ2-1, with TRBD2 matching 8 bases. V was clipped by 6 bases and J by 1 base; unmatched bases: 8. The CDR3 sequence is 16 residues long. CDR1 and CDR2 from the germline V gene are SGHTA and FQGNSA. CDR3 DNA sequence: TGTGCCAGCAGGCCGGGGGGGTTTAGTTCCTACAATGAGCAGTTCTTC. As protein: CASRPGGFSSYNEQFF.

The rearrangement uses TRBV5-4 and TRBJ1-6; D is undetermined. This CDR3 comprises 14 residues. Between the trimmed V and J ends, which lost 1 base and 4 bases, there was a span of 6 bases. The germline V gene has CDR1 SGHNT and CDR2 YYREEE (reference sequence). This chain's CDR3 is CASSLPDYNSPLHF. The CDR3 nucleotides read TGTGCCAGCAGCTTGCCCGATTATAATTCACCCCTCCACTTT.

The V gene is TRBV10-3, the J gene TRBJ1-3, with D possibly TRBD1 on 5 matching bases. The germline V gene encodes CDR1 ENHRY and CDR2 SYGVKD. V lost 10 bases and J lost 4, with 17 bases in between. The CDR3 has 14 amino acids. Here the CDR3 DNA reads TGTGCCACCGTACAAGAGGGGCTCGGAAACACCATATATTTT. Its translation: CATVQEGLGNTIYF.

V gene TRBV19 combines with J gene TRBJ1-2, with 9 bases aligning to TRBD1. Germline-derived CDR1 and CDR2 are LNHDA and SQIVND (reference sequence). V lost 8 bases, J lost 3 bases, and 4 bases stayed unmatched. The CDR3 has 13 amino acids. The CDR3 spells CASEGQGYYGYTF. The DNA for the CDR3 is TGTGCCAGTGAGGGACAGGGTTACTATGGCTACACCTTC.

The V and J genes are TRBV5-1 and TRBJ2-2; D uncertain. Looked up from germline, CDR1 is SGHRS and CDR2 is YFSETQ. The V end lost 0 bases, the J end lost 4 bases, and 10 bases lay between the germline ends. The CDR3 extends over 15 amino acids. The CDR3 sequence: CASSLGGSFTGELFF. CDR3 in DNA: TGCGCCAGCAGCTTGGGTGGCAGCTTCACCGGGGAGCTGTTTTTT.

This clone has only a few counts. The V call is TRBV6-1, the J call TRBJ1-4; no clear D. The germline V gene encodes CDR1 MNHNS and CDR2 SASEGT. Trimming took off 7 bases at V and 7 bases at J, with 16 bases between the two ends. The length of the CDR3 is 14 residues. CDR3 nucleotide sequence: TGTGCCAGCACGACCCCAGAAGCTGGTGAAAAACTGTTTTTT. Amino acid sequence: CASTTPEAGEKLFF.

This chain joins TRBV27 and TRBJ2-1; D uncertain. This CDR3 comprises 13 residues. The germline CDR1 and CDR2 sequences are MNHEY and SMNVEV (reference sequence). V dropped 6 bases and J dropped 9 bases, with 15 bases sitting between them. CDR3 bases: TGTGCCAGCAGCCGCCCCCCGGTGGGTGAGCAGTTCTTC. Its translation is CASSRPPVGEQFF.

The chain couples TRBV5-1 to TRBJ2-5, with TRBD1 identical over 7 bases. The CDR3 is 14 residues long. Germline V lookup: CDR1 SGHRS, CDR2 YFSETQ. The V gene end was trimmed by 4 bases and the J gene end by 0 bases; junction bases not matched to a gene: 3. DNA of the CDR3: TGCGCCAGCAGCATACAGGGGTACCAAGAGACCCAGTACTTC. This translates into CASSIQGYQETQYF.

The CDR3 DNA is TGTGCCAGCAGTGCAGGACAGGGACGGGTCCTGACTTTC. Translated, it gives CASSAGQGRVLTF. This chain links TRBV2 with TRBJ2-6; 8 positions match TRBD1. The V segment lost 4 bases and the J segment 13 bases; nucleotides outside the gene matches: 6. In germline, CDR1 is SNHLY, CDR2 FYNNEI. CDR3 length: 13 amino acids.

This chain joins TRBV7-2 and TRBJ1-2; D gene ambiguous. Per germline, CDR1 SGHTA and CDR2 FQGNSA. Trimming removed 3 bases from V and 2 bases from J, with 10 bases in between. The CDR3 is made up of 14 amino acids. The chain's CDR3 is CASSLQSENYGYTF. CDR3 bases: TGTGCCAGCAGCTTGCAGAGTGAAAACTATGGCTACACCTTC.

The J gene is TRBJ2-7, the V gene TRBV28; 11 bases line up with TRBD1. CDR1 and CDR2 from the germline V gene are MDHEN and SYDVKM. The CDR3 has 15 residues. With 0 bases clipped from V and 3 bases from J, the junction kept 1 base outside the gene matches. The CDR3 DNA sequence: TGTGCCAGCAGTTTATGGGGGACAGGGGGCTACGAGCAGTACTTC. Translating gives CASSLWGTGGYEQYF.

The CDR3 DNA reads as TGTGCCAGCAGTGCCTACGTCGAGCAGTACTTC. Protein: CASSAYVEQYF. This sequence joins TRBV27 and TRBJ2-7; D is uncertain. Trimming left V 5 bases short and J 6 bases short, with 8 bases between. The germline gives CDR1 MNHEY, CDR2 SMNVEV (reference sequence). The CDR3 length is 11 residues.

The V and J genes are TRBV11-2 and TRBJ2-7; 11 nucleotides line up with TRBD2. With V trimmed by 5 bases and J by 6 bases, 6 bases remained unmatched. The length of the CDR3 is 14 residues. Germline V gives CDR1 SGHAT, CDR2 FQNNGV. In DNA, the CDR3 is TGTGCCAGCAGCGCCGGACTAGCGGGTGGCGAGCAGTACTTC. Translation gives CASSAGLAGGEQYF.

The V call is TRBV5-4, the J call TRBJ2-6, with D possibly TRBD1 on 6 matching bases. This CDR3 is 15 amino acids long. The germline V gene has CDR1 SGHNT and CDR2 YYREEE (reference sequence). V dropped 2 bases and J dropped 0 bases, with 6 bases sitting between them. The DNA for the CDR3 is TGTGCCAGCAGCTTAGGGGGCTCTGGGGCCAACGTCCTGACTTTC. This encodes CASSLGGSGANVLTF.

The genes are TRBV9 and TRBJ1-1; maybe TRBD1 (5 bases). The CDR3 sequence is 16 residues long. The germline CDR1 and CDR2 sequences are SGDLS and YYNGEE. Trimming left V 3 bases short and J 1 base short, with 16 bases between. This CDR3 reads CASSAGGGSANTEAFF. CDR3 bases: TGTGCCAGCAGCGCGGGTGGGGGATCGGCGAACACTGAAGCTTTCTTT.

This chain links TRBV9 with TRBJ2-5; 9 bases fit TRBD2. The junction had 9 bases not matched to a gene; V was cut back by 4 bases and J by 5 bases. Germline lookup yields CDR1 SGDLS and CDR2 YYNGEE. The CDR3 is made up of 15 amino acids. DNA of the CDR3: TGTGCCAGCAGCCGTGGTGGTACTAGCGGGGAGACCCAGTACTTC. It codes for CASSRGGTSGETQYF.

The chain employs TRBV7-2 and TRBJ2-7; possibly TRBD1 for D (6 bases). The V end was cut by 5 bases, the J end by 2 bases, with 13 bases between. The length of the CDR3 is 14 residues. Germline V gives CDR1 SGHTA, CDR2 FQGNSA. The CDR3 DNA reads TGTGCCAGCAGCGCCAGGACAGCAGCCTACGAGCAGTACTTC. Translating it yields CASSARTAAYEQYF.

The chain couples TRBV28 to TRBJ2-5; no reliable D call. Trimming stripped 3 bases from V and 7 bases from J, with 12 bases between. The CDR3 runs to 13 residues. CDR1 is MDHEN and CDR2 is SYDVKM in the germline V gene. CDR3 amino acids: CASSFLAQWTQYF. The CDR3 DNA sequence: TGTGCCAGCAGTTTCTTAGCCCAATGGACCCAGTACTTC. The variable domain in full, with the rest retrieved from reference TRBV28 and TRBJ2-5, is DVKVTQSSRYLVKRTGEKVFLECVQDMDHENMFWYRQDPGLGLRLIYFSYDVKMKEKGDIPEGYSVSREKKERFSLILESASTNQTSMYLCASSFLAQWTQYFGPGTRLLVL.

The DNA of the CDR3 is TGTGCCAGCAGCCCGAGTGGGGATGGGGCCAACGTCCTGACTTTC. Protein product: CASSPSGDGANVLTF. V gene TRBV7-7 combines with J gene TRBJ2-6; D call uncertain. Germline V gene lookup returns CDR1 SSHAT and CDR2 FNYEAQ (reference sequence). Trimming pared 5 bases from V and 3 bases from J, leaving 11 bases between. This CDR3 comprises 15 residues.

This clone was counted at least ten times. The same CDR3 is also encoded by other DNA sequences in this sample. The rearrangement uses TRBV7-9 and TRBJ2-4; D gene unclear. The CDR3 spans 14 residues. CDR1 SEHNR and CDR2 FQNEAQ come from the germline V gene (reference sequence). Trimming pared 1 base from V and 4 bases from J, leaving 8 bases between. CDR3 amino acids: CASSLGTAKNIQYF. In DNA, the CDR3 is TGTGCCAGCAGCTTAGGGACGGCAAAAAACATTCAGTACTTC.

This clone was recorded once. The chain combines TRBV11-3 with TRBJ2-5, with a weak D call TRBD2 (6 bases). CDR1 and CDR2 (germline): SGHNT, YENEEA. V lost 0 bases to trimming and J lost 8 bases, with 16 bases between them. The CDR3 consists of 15 residues. The CDR3 region is CASSLDRNSGLTQYF. In DNA form, the CDR3 reads TGTGCCAGCAGCTTAGATAGGAATAGCGGCCTTACCCAGTACTTC. The full variable domain, rest sourced from reference TRBV11-3 and TRBJ2-5, is EAGVVQSPRYKIIEKKQPVAFWCNPISGHNTLYWYLQNLGQGPELLIRYENEEAVDDSQLPKDRFSAERLKGVDSTLKIQPAELGDSAVYLCASSLDRNSGLTQYFGPGTRLLVL.

The V gene is TRBV19, the J gene TRBJ2-6; TRBD2 might be the D (6 bases). This CDR3 contains 15 residues. Trimming left V 7 bases short and J 4 bases short, with 14 bases between. Germline CDR1 reads LNHDA; CDR2 reads SQIVND (reference sequence). CDR3 protein: CASTLGGVGANVLTF. The CDR3 coding sequence is TGTGCCAGTACCCTGGGGGGTGTCGGGGCCAACGTCCTGACTTTC.

The chain has TRBV5-6 and TRBJ2-1, with 8 positions matching TRBD2. CDR1 and CDR2 (germline): SGHDT, YYEEEE. V shed 2 bases, J shed 7 bases, and the junction held 11 bases outside the gene matches. This CDR3 is 16 amino acids long. The chain's CDR3 is CASSFISSGLMNEQFF. CDR3 DNA: TGTGCCAGCAGCTTTATTTCTAGCGGGCTTATGAATGAGCAGTTCTTC.

The genes are TRBV11-2 and TRBJ2-7; possibly TRBD1 or TRBD2 for D (5 bases each). CDR1 SGHAT and CDR2 FQNNGV come from the germline V gene. V lost 3 bases and J 2 bases, leaving 14 bases between the germline ends. This CDR3 has 15 residues. CDR3 amino acids: CASSLWQGPTYEQYF. The CDR3, as DNA: TGTGCCAGCAGCTTGTGGCAGGGACCTACCTACGAGCAGTACTTC.

The rearrangement uses TRBV2 and TRBJ1-4; D is unclear. Looked up from germline, CDR1 is SNHLY and CDR2 is FYNNEI. CDR3 length: 14 amino acids. V was shortened by 2 bases and J by 0 bases, with 4 bases between the two germline ends. The CDR3 DNA is TGTGCCAGCAGTGAATCGCCAACTAATGAAAAACTGTTTTTT. It specifies CASSESPTNEKLFF.

The chain uses TRBV9 and TRBJ2-5; 11 bases are a match to TRBD2. This CDR3 has 16 residues. Trimming cost V 5 bases and J 5 bases; bases outside gene matches: 11. Germline CDR1 reads SGDLS; CDR2 reads YYNGEE. The CDR3 nucleotides are TGTGCCAGCAGTGAAAATAGCGGGAGGGCCGGTGAGACCCAGTACTTC. Translating it yields CASSENSGRAGETQYF.

The chain uses TRBV27 and TRBJ2-7, with 8 nucleotides matching TRBD2. The CDR3 has 15 amino acids. V shed 6 bases and J 3 bases; nucleotides not matched to a gene: 10. From germline, CDR1 is MNHEY and CDR2 SMNVEV (reference sequence). The CDR3 is CASSLRSGSLYEQYF. The CDR3 DNA follows: TGTGCCAGCAGCCTCAGAAGCGGGAGTCTCTACGAGCAGTACTTC.

There are many counts of this clone. The V and J genes are TRBV6-1 and TRBJ1-3, with 7 bases aligning to TRBD1. The CDR3 totals 15 residues. Germline V lookup: CDR1 MNHNS, CDR2 SASEGT. Trimming cost V 8 bases and J 0 bases; bases outside gene matches: 7. The CDR3 protein is CASRDRDDSGNTIYF. DNA for the CDR3: TGTGCCAGCCGAGACAGGGACGACTCTGGAAACACCATATATTTT.